Reported below is one T cell receptor beta chain. This clone is a singleton in its sample. The clone's antigen remains unknown. Per-nucleotide qualities are absent, and no much larger clonotype sits a single base away. The CDR3, cysteine through phenylalanine, is 14 amino acids long. Just the 42-base CDR3 DNA is kept, in frame starting at base 1. The V and J ends are trimmed by 1 base and 1 base, leaving 8 bases between them. As encoded in the germline V gene (reference sequence), CDR1 is SGHNT while CDR2 is YYREEE. The source of the sample is a study of T cell responses to AZD1222 COVID-19 vaccine (dated by TCRdb to the early 2020s). Some background on the complete study: AZD1222 recipients given second doses at about 4 weeks or at about 12 weeks were pooled, since spike-specific TCR depth and breadth were not found to differ between the two schedules. TCR sequencing covered over 230 trial participants: 207 given two doses of AZD1222 and about 26 given two doses of MenACWY control vaccine. Trial participants were enrolled by age into 18-55, 56-69 and 70-plus year subgroups, with approximately 150, 30 and 60 TCR-sequenced participants respectively.

The CDR3 regions of human TCRbeta chains were analyzed by immunosequencing. In the original analysis: Repertoire TCRs were matched against a reference library of SARS-CoV-2-specific TCRs generated with the MIRA antigen-specificity platform. Breadth meant the fraction of unique TCRs that were SARS-CoV-2-associated, whereas depth meant the fraction of total T cells that were SARS-CoV-2-associated. Using the MIRA data, each spike-specific TCR was mapped to the spike region that the TCR reacts to and placed in a CD4 or CD8 class. Log10-transformed breadth and depth values were compared by one-way ANOVA with Sidak's multiple comparisons tests. Sourced from immuneACCESS, this table was stored by TCRdb with only in-frame sequences that have V and J called. A share of the clones is absent; for the studies checked, an unresolved V gene accounts for under half, and the remainder has no known explanation. The V and J calls and clone size are taken from that table; D and trimming were inferred from the DNA. The sample table records some 180,000 clones; 85% to 95% of these occur just once. In total, the top ten clones hold 1% to 1.5% of the sample.

The intended sense of this specimen's time point label: baseline before first vaccination. Samples from vaccinated people were obtained from the UK trials COV001 and COV002, which included a single-blind randomized controlled phase 2/3 trial of AZD1222 (ChAdOx1 nCoV-19) in healthy adults. Trial participant PBMC samples were collected at day 0 and day 28 after the second dose for TCRbeta chain sequencing. Here is what the overall study found, with its caveats: The vaccine-associated CD4 TCRs covered the entire spike protein, and the dominant responses fell in regions 160-218 and 743-854. Most participants were white British and females outnumbered males, and the authors suggested that clonal diversity may have been underestimated. After two AZD1222 doses, spike-specific TCR breadth and depth were significantly higher than at day 0 and than in MenACWY recipients. In the small 56-69-year group, the increase in depth fell short of significance, most likely because of low power. Because no samples from the day 14 peak response were available, repertoires could be characterized only after the peak T cell response. Conclusions about previously exposed vaccinees were limited because only six AZD1222 recipients were SARS-CoV-2 seropositive at baseline. Reportedly, close to half of the unique spike-specific TCRs recognized epitopes lying outside the regions that are mutated in the B.1.351 and B.1.1.7 variants.

The sample in question was peripheral blood, obtained on day 0 of AZD1222 vaccination. This TCR came from an adult in good health. The chain was built from TRBV5-4 and TRBJ2-5; perhaps TRBD2 is the D gene, with 5 bases matching. The CDR3 sequence is CASSLRGTQETQYF. The nucleotide sequence reads TGTGCCAGCAGCTTGCGGGGAACCCAAGAGACCCAGTACTTC.